This TCR beta chain was found in a study of cytomegalovirus exposure and HLA in healthy donors. Deletions cut 5 bases from V and 5 bases from J, with 18 bases between. Germline lookup yields CDR1 SEHNR and CDR2 FQNEAQ (reference sequence). This CDR3 is built from 15 residues. Primers: 60 Vbeta forward and 13 Jbeta reverse. Here immunoSEQ multiplex PCR was the method, and the copy in TCRdb shows in-frame clones only, minus some. The table shows 150,000 to 200,000 clones, with 65% to 85% occurring only once. The origin of this receptor is a male donor in good health and CMV-seropositive. This chain links TRBV7-9 with TRBJ1-2; D possibly corresponds to TRBD1 (6 bases). The material sequenced was PBMCs. Here the CDR3 DNA reads TGTGCCAGCAGCCTCCGGGGTGGGGGCCGGTATGGCTACACCTTC. Encoded protein: CASSLRGGGRYGYTF.